This T cell receptor beta chain was sequenced in a study of CD8 T cells in Susac syndrome. FACS enriched CD8+ TEMRA cells, while bulk CD8+ and CD4+ were negatively isolated. With 5 bases clipped from V and 3 bases from J, the junction kept 7 bases outside the gene matches. The germline V gene has CDR1 MNHEY and CDR2 SMNVEV (reference sequence). This CDR3 has 15 residues. The RNA, roughly 0.45 to 1 ug, was put through reverse transcription using random hexamers. Via MiXCR, TCRdb re-called the immunoSEQ multiplex PCR reads, giving one row per CDR3 protein. The sample consists of 120,000 to 150,000 distinct CDR3 sequences, approximately 93% of them appearing once.

The TCR sequence derives from a human donor in good health. Sequencing was performed on CD4+ T cells from PBMCs. This chain connects TRBV27 to TRBJ2-7, with TRBD1 matching 10 bases. CDR3 region: CASSLPGTGVYEQYF. As DNA, the CDR3 is TGTGCCAGCAGTCTACCAGGGACAGGGGTCTACGAGCAGTACTTC.